This T cell receptor beta chain was documented in a study of human T cells and chemical hapten exposure. The time point was: pre-sensitization, week 0. The treatment is: therapeutic diphenylcyclopropenone sensitization with weekly scalp DPC. This clonotype was seen repeatedly, ten times or more. TCRdb recomputed calls from the RACE reads with MiXCR, one row per CDR3 protein. The sample has about 180,000 distinct CDR3 sequences, roughly 30% seen once. The clonotype originates from a woman aged 30 to 39 with alopecia areata. Some clones in this sample may be carry-over from other donors' samples. Material: whole blood, obtained in connection with sensitization to the hapten diphenylcyclopropenone (DPC).

CDR3 region: CASSPTGIGETQYF. The CDR3 DNA reads TGTGCCAGCAGCCCCACAGGGATCGGGGAGACCCAGTACTTC. The chain is built from TRBV6-5 and TRBJ2-5, with D possibly being TRBD1 (6 bases). From germline, CDR1 is MNHEY and CDR2 SVGAGI. The CDR3 spans 14 residues. V gave up 6 bases and J gave up 5 bases, with 16 bases separating them.